Below are 31 T cell receptor beta chains sequenced from a single sample in a study of T-cell reconstitution after alpha-beta-depleted transplantation in children. Preparation of the TCRbeta library was carried out with unique molecular identifiers. MiXCR, run by TCRdb on the PCR reads, gives a single entry per CDR3 protein. The sample yields approximately 400,000 distinct CDR3 sequences, around 15% seen once. This specimen consisted of PBMCs, mostly from graft donor cells, obtained 360 days after TCRalphabeta/CD19-depleted stem cell transplant. The receptor set was obtained from a boy younger than two who had a stem cell transplant for Wiskott-Aldrich syndrome, so the T cells may come from the graft donor.

This clonotype was counted only a few times. V usage is TRBV12-3 or TRBV12-4 and J usage is TRBJ1-1, with D unclear. The ends were cut back, 3 bases at V and 5 bases at J, with 10 bases in the middle. This CDR3 has 13 residues. CDR3 residues: CASSFWAGTEAFF. CDR3 bases: TGTGCCAGCAGTTTTTGGGCCGGGACTGAAGCTTTCTTT.

This clonotype was observed a single time. Its ends do not fully match the called genes, so a read error is possible. The chain links TRBV4-3 to TRBJ2-3; 11 nucleotides align to TRBD2. Germline-derived CDR1 and CDR2 are LGHNA and YSLEER. The length of the CDR3 is 17 residues. CDR3 DNA: TGCGCCAGCAGCCAAGATGTACTAGCGGGAGTAAGGGATACGCAGAATTTT. Protein: CASSQDVLAGVRDTQNF.

This clonotype turned up a few times. The chain couples TRBV11-2 to TRBJ2-5, with unresolved D. The V end lost 7 bases, the J end lost 4 bases, and 10 bases lay between the germline ends. CDR1 and CDR2 from the germline V gene are SGHAT and FQNNGV. This CDR3 is built from 12 residues. The CDR3 nucleotides read TGTGCCAGCACCGGAACCCTAGAGACCCAGTACTTC. Its translation: CASTGTLETQYF.

This chain connects TRBV10-3 to TRBJ2-7; a possible D gene is TRBD2 (6 bases). The CDR3 consists of 15 residues. Germline CDR1 is ENHRY and CDR2 is SYGVKD. V gave up 3 bases and J gave up 0 bases, with 12 bases separating them. The CDR3 DNA sequence: TGTGCCATCAGTGACGGGACTCACATCTCCTACGAGCAGTACTTC. Protein sequence: CAISDGTHISYEQYF.

This clonotype appeared a few times. V usage is TRBV11-1 and J usage is TRBJ2-7; TRBD2 matches at 10 bases. The CDR3 contains 18 residues. V shed 3 bases, J shed 4 bases, and the junction held 15 bases outside the gene matches. CDR1 is SGHAT and CDR2 is FQDESV in the germline V gene (reference sequence). Written as DNA, the CDR3 is TGTGCCAGCAGCTTCCCCGCCCCGAGCGGGAGGGCGTTATACGAGCAGTACTTC. This sequence encodes CASSFPAPSGRALYEQYF.

The rearrangement links TRBV3-1 to TRBJ2-7; 8 bases match TRBD2. Trimming at V came to 0 bases and at J to 5 bases, leaving 15 bases not matched to a gene. The CDR3 is 18 amino acids. Germline CDR1 is LGHDT and CDR2 is YNNKEL (reference sequence). This CDR3 reads CASSQETEIAGPCHEQYF. The CDR3 DNA follows: TGTGCCAGCAGCCAAGAGACCGAAATAGCGGGACCTTGCCACGAGCAGTACTTC.

The chain recombines TRBV5-1 with TRBJ2-7, with TRBD2 matching over 10 bases. V trimming: 5 bases; J trimming: 4 bases; junction bases outside the gene matches: 12. This CDR3 comprises 16 residues. Germline CDR1 SGHRS, CDR2 YFSETQ. The CDR3 loop reads CASRDQGLAGAYEQYF. The CDR3 DNA is TGCGCCAGCAGGGATCAGGGGCTAGCGGGGGCATACGAGCAGTACTTC.

The V and J genes are TRBV12-3 or TRBV12-4 and TRBJ2-5, with D perhaps assigned TRBD1 or TRBD2 (7 bases each). The CDR3 loop spans 15 amino acids. V was trimmed by 2 bases and J by 7 bases, leaving 17 bases between them. CDR3 bases: TGTGCCAGCAGTTTAAAATTAGGGGGCGGGGGGACCCAGTACTTC. Its translation: CASSLKLGGGGTQYF.

V gene TRBV10-3 combines with J gene TRBJ1-4; no reliable D call. The CDR3 extends over 13 amino acids. The ends were cut back, 3 bases at V and 4 bases at J, with 6 bases in the middle. The germline CDR1 and CDR2 sequences are ENHRY and SYGVKD. The CDR3 coding sequence is TGTGCCATCAGTGACCGGATTAATGAAAAACTGTTTTTT. The encoded protein is CAISDRINEKLFF.

This clonotype was seen only a few times. The chain carries TRBV20-1 and TRBJ2-5; D uncertain. CDR3 length equals 13 residues. Between the trimmed V and J ends, which lost 3 bases and 5 bases, there was a span of 13 bases. CDR1 is DFQATT and CDR2 is SNEGSKA in the germline V gene (reference sequence). CDR3 nucleotides: TGCAGTGCTAGGTTTGTGGGGTTGGAGACCCAGTACTTC. Residues: CSARFVGLETQYF.

The rearrangement uses TRBV6-1 and TRBJ2-3, with 15 positions matching TRBD2. Germline CDR1 and CDR2: MNHNS and SASEGT. The CDR3 has 14 residues. V lost 8 bases to trimming and J lost 7 bases; unmatched junction nucleotides: 4. The CDR3 bases are TGTGCCAGCGGGGGGACTAGCGGGAGGTATACGCAGTATTTT. Its translation: CASGGTSGRYTQYF.

V usage is TRBV6-5 and J usage is TRBJ1-1, with no clear D. V lost 5 bases and J 4 bases, leaving 11 bases between the germline ends. The CDR3 has 13 residues. Germline CDR1 reads MNHEY; CDR2 reads SVGAGI. CDR3 DNA sequence: TGTGCCAGCAGTACTCTAGGGAGCACTGAAGCTTTCTTT. It specifies CASSTLGSTEAFF.

V is TRBV2 and J is TRBJ1-5, with 8 bases fitting TRBD1. After removal of 5 bases from V and 4 bases from J, the junction contained 4 bases not matched to a gene. CDR1 SNHLY and CDR2 FYNNEI come from the germline V gene. The CDR3 runs to 14 residues. The CDR3 coding sequence is TGTGCCAGCAGTTGGACAGGGAGGAATCAGCCCCAGCATTTT. Protein sequence: CASSWTGRNQPQHF.

The CDR3 is CSAPGPAGVWYEQYF. The DNA for the CDR3 is TGCAGTGCTCCCGGCCCAGCGGGAGTATGGTACGAGCAGTACTTC. This rearrangement joins TRBV20-1 to TRBJ2-7; 8 bases are shared with TRBD2. The V and J ends lost 5 bases and 4 bases, in that order; junction bases with no gene match: 13. Germline values: CDR1 DFQATT, CDR2 SNEGSKA (reference sequence). This CDR3 is built from 15 residues.

This clonotype was seen only a few times. The chain recombines TRBV10-3 with TRBJ2-3; 7 nucleotides line up with TRBD1. The ends lost 8 bases at V and 0 bases at J; junction bases unmatched: 5. The CDR3 has 14 amino acids. Germline CDR1 and CDR2: ENHRY and SYGVKD. Written as DNA, the CDR3 is TGTGCCATCGGGACAGATTCTAGCACAGATACGCAGTATTTT. Translating gives CAIGTDSSTDTQYF.

This sequence joins TRBV25-1 and TRBJ2-3, with 8 bases identical to TRBD2. The CDR3 runs 17 residues. Germline CDR1 reads MGHDK; CDR2 reads SYGVNS. V shed 4 bases and J 1 base; nucleotides not matched to a gene: 10. The DNA of the CDR3 is TGTGCCAGCAGTGTCCGGGGTGCGGGAGGAGGCACAGATACGCAGTATTTT. It is translated as CASSVRGAGGGTDTQYF.

This clonotype was counted a few times. V gene TRBV5-1 combines with J gene TRBJ2-7, with unresolved D. V was cut by 4 bases and J by 2 bases, with 16 bases left in between. The CDR3 loop spans 15 amino acids. Germline CDR1 reads SGHRS; CDR2 reads YFSETQ. The CDR3 DNA sequence: TGCGCCAGCAGCCCATCCCCGGGTCAAACCTACGAGCAGTACTTC. Translated, it gives CASSPSPGQTYEQYF.

The chain couples TRBV12-3 or TRBV12-4 to TRBJ2-6; a weak D match, TRBD1 (6 bases). V was pared by 8 bases and J by 2 bases, with 16 bases between. The length of the CDR3 is 16 residues. This CDR3 is CASRLKGGAGANVLTF. DNA for the CDR3: TGTGCCAGCCGCCTCAAAGGGGGTGCTGGGGCCAACGTCCTGACTTTC.

In this sample, this clonotype turned up many times. The chain combines TRBV5-1 with TRBJ1-1, with D uncertain. The CDR3 consists of 12 residues. Per germline, CDR1 SGHRS and CDR2 YFSETQ. V lost 1 base to trimming and J lost 3 bases, with 4 bases between them. The CDR3 reads CASSLLDTEAFF. DNA for the CDR3: TGCGCCAGCAGCTTGTTGGACACTGAAGCTTTCTTT.

This clonotype has more than one count but fewer than ten. V usage is TRBV27 and J usage is TRBJ2-7; TRBD1 matches at 9 bases. CDR3 length: 14 residues. Germline lookup yields CDR1 MNHEY and CDR2 SMNVEV (reference sequence). The V gene end was trimmed by 4 bases and the J gene end by 3 bases; junction bases not matched to a gene: 4. The CDR3 DNA follows: TGTGCCAGCAGTTCATCGGACAGGGGCTACGAGCAGTACTTC. Translation: CASSSSDRGYEQYF.

This chain links TRBV12-3 or TRBV12-4 with TRBJ2-7, with a tentative D call TRBD2 (5 bases). The germline V and J ends were trimmed by 5 bases and 0 bases, with 11 bases remaining between them. CDR3 length equals 14 residues. CDR3 bases: TGTGCCAGCAGTCTCGGGGTCTACTCCTACGAGCAGTACTTC. As protein: CASSLGVYSYEQYF.

This clonotype appeared a few times. The chain uses TRBV7-2 and TRBJ2-2; 11 bases agree with TRBD2. V shed 4 bases and J 3 bases; nucleotides not matched to a gene: 1. Germline V gives CDR1 SGHTA, CDR2 FQGNSA. This CDR3 is built from 15 residues. CDR3 protein: CASSYSGGDTGELFF. CDR3 in DNA: TGTGCCAGCAGCTATAGCGGGGGGGACACCGGGGAGCTGTTTTTT.

The chain combines TRBV20-1 with TRBJ2-1, with D hard to call. Trimming took off 3 bases at V and 10 bases at J, with 16 bases between the two ends. This CDR3 has 13 amino acids. Germline V lookup: CDR1 DFQATT, CDR2 SNEGSKA (reference sequence). The CDR3, as DNA: TGCAGTGCTAGCGCTCGGCCTGAAAGAGAGCAGTTCTTC. Residues: CSASARPEREQFF.

The chain recombines TRBV6-1 with TRBJ2-2, with D perhaps matching TRBD2 (6 bases). V lost 5 bases and J 2 bases, leaving 12 bases between the germline ends. CDR1 is MNHNS and CDR2 is SASEGT in the germline V gene. The CDR3 loop spans 15 amino acids. CDR3: CASSTRDFNTGELFF. The CDR3 coding sequence is TGTGCCAGCAGTACCCGGGACTTCAACACCGGGGAGCTGTTTTTT.

This chain connects TRBV20-1 to TRBJ2-1; 8 bases are shared with TRBD2. CDR1 is DFQATT and CDR2 is SNEGSKA in the germline V gene (reference sequence). Unmatched junction bases numbered 14, after V lost 3 bases and J lost 10 bases. There are 15 residues in the CDR3. CDR3 loop: CSASTNSGAYQEQFF. The CDR3 coding sequence is TGCAGTGCTAGTACCAATAGCGGGGCCTATCAGGAGCAGTTCTTC.

The chain is built from TRBV20-1 and TRBJ2-7; TRBD2 matches at 8 bases. This CDR3 comprises 18 residues. The ends lost 3 bases at V and 5 bases at J; junction bases unmatched: 21. CDR1 and CDR2 from the germline V gene are DFQATT and SNEGSKA (reference sequence). CDR3 in amino acids: CSARNLTRLANFWNEQYF. In DNA form, the CDR3 reads TGCAGTGCTAGGAACTTGACAAGACTAGCGAACTTTTGGAACGAGCAGTACTTC.

This clonotype was observed many times. V gene TRBV20-1 combines with J gene TRBJ2-7; 12 positions agree with TRBD1. V shed 4 bases and J 5 bases; nucleotides not matched to a gene: 6. The CDR3 contains 14 residues. Germline loops: CDR1 DFQATT, CDR2 SNEGSKA (reference sequence). CDR3 nucleotide sequence: TGCAGTGCTACTCCCGGGACAGGGGGCGACGAGCAGTACTTC. Translation gives CSATPGTGGDEQYF.

The CDR3 DNA is TGTGCCAGCAGCTCCTCAGGGGGAGGGGTGGAAAAAGAGACCCAGTACTTC. This codes for CASSSSGGGVEKETQYF. The chain combines TRBV7-9 with TRBJ2-5; possibly TRBD1 or TRBD2 for D (7 bases each). This CDR3 comprises 17 residues. CDR1 is SEHNR and CDR2 is FQNEAQ in the germline V gene (reference sequence). Trimming shortened V by 4 bases and J by 3 bases, and 21 bases separated the two germline ends. The entire variable domain, with the rest obtained from reference TRBV7-9 and TRBJ2-5, is as follows: DTGVSQNPRHKITKRGQNVTFRCDPISEHNRLYWYRQTLGQGPEFLTYFQNEAQLEKSRLLSDRFSAERPKGSFSTLEIQRTEQGDSAMYLCASSSSGGGVEKETQYFGPGTRLLVL.

The V gene is TRBV12-3 or TRBV12-4, the J gene TRBJ2-5; maybe TRBD2 (5 bases). CDR3 size: 18 residues. V lost 3 bases and J 3 bases, leaving 23 bases between the germline ends. This chain's CDR3 is CASSLTGKNNRAKETQYF. CDR3 DNA: TGTGCCAGCAGTTTGACGGGGAAGAACAATCGAGCAAAAGAGACCCAGTACTTC.

This clonotype has only a few counts. This chain uses TRBV6-5 with TRBJ2-1; TRBD1 might be the D (6 bases). Trimming pared 0 bases from V and 2 bases from J, leaving 8 bases between. This CDR3 spans 15 amino acids. CDR1 and CDR2 from the germline V gene are MNHEY and SVGAGI. The CDR3 DNA sequence: TGTGCCAGCAGTTACTCGAACAGGGCCTACAATGAGCAGTTCTTC. Translating gives CASSYSNRAYNEQFF.

V is TRBV12-3 or TRBV12-4 and J is TRBJ2-3, with TRBD2 matching over 7 bases. The junction had 11 bases not matched to a gene; V was cut back by 6 bases and J by 8 bases. This CDR3 contains 14 residues. CDR3 amino acids: CASSASGPVGTQYF. The DNA of the CDR3 is TGTGCCAGCAGCGCTAGCGGACCTGTAGGTACGCAGTATTTT.